Shown below are 29 T cell receptor beta chains from a single sample sequenced in a study of cytomegalovirus exposure and HLA in healthy donors. The data were produced by immunoSEQ multiplex PCR, yet TCRdb's version contains in-frame clones alone and is incomplete. The repertoire holds 71,000 or so clones, with just under 95% as singletons. Material for sequencing was PBMCs. The source of these receptors is a man between 18 and 35 years old in good health and CMV-seropositive.

The CDR3 loop reads CASSLAGKKQTQYF. CDR3 DNA sequence: TGTGCCAGCAGCTTGGCAGGGAAGAAGCAGACCCAGTACTTC. The chain recombines TRBV5-6 with TRBJ2-5, with D possibly TRBD1 on 5 matching bases. This CDR3 is 14 amino acids long. V gave up 0 bases and J gave up 6 bases, with 12 bases separating them. Germline V CDR1 and CDR2: SGHDT, YYEEEE.

This chain connects TRBV2 to TRBJ2-3; TRBD1 matches 7 bases. The V gene end was trimmed by 6 bases and the J gene end by 3 bases; junction bases not matched to a gene: 6. The CDR3 extends over 14 amino acids. The V gene's germline CDR1 is SNHLY and CDR2 FYNNEI. CDR3 sequence (DNA): TGTGCCAGCAGACGTGGACAGGTGACAGATACGCAGTATTTT. This codes for CASRRGQVTDTQYF.

For the CDR3, the DNA is TGCGCCAGCTCCTCCCGGGATGAGCAGTTCTTC. Protein product: CASSSRDEQFF. V usage is TRBV5-1 and J usage is TRBJ2-1; D is ambiguous. Germline CDR1 SGHRS, CDR2 YFSETQ. There are 11 residues in the CDR3. V was pared by 7 bases and J by 8 bases, with 10 bases between.

CDR3 loop: CASVLGQGSEKLFF. The CDR3 nucleotides are TGTGCCAGCGTCCTTGGACAGGGGAGTGAAAAACTGTTTTTT. The chain links TRBV7-9 to TRBJ1-4; TRBD1 matches 9 bases. Per germline, CDR1 SEHNR and CDR2 FQNEAQ (reference sequence). The length of the CDR3 is 14 residues. V lost 8 bases and J lost 7; bases outside the gene matches: 8. The full variable domain, rest sourced from reference TRBV7-9 and TRBJ1-4, is DTGVSQNPRHKITKRGQNVTFRCDPISEHNRLYWYRQTLGQGPEFLTYFQNEAQLEKSRLLSDRFSAERPKGSFSTLEIQRTEQGDSAMYLCASVLGQGSEKLFFGSGTQLSVL.

This rearrangement joins TRBV10-2 to TRBJ1-1; 9 nucleotides agree with TRBD1. From germline, CDR1 is WSHSY and CDR2 SAAADI. CDR3 length equals 16 residues. V was pared by 6 bases and J by 3 bases, with 11 bases of the junction left unmatched. The CDR3 DNA follows: TGCGCCAGCAGACCAAGGAGGACAGGGGTTGACACTGAAGCTTTCTTT. This translates into CASRPRRTGVDTEAFF.

The rearrangement links TRBV10-3 to TRBJ1-5; the D gene is possibly TRBD1 (5 bases). Germline CDR1 is ENHRY and CDR2 is SYGVKD. V lost 8 bases to trimming and J lost 4 bases, with 15 bases between them. The CDR3 has 14 amino acids. The CDR3 DNA is TGTGCCATCTGCCCCCACGGGGGGAATCAGCCCCAGCATTTT. Its protein product is CAICPHGGNQPQHF.

This chain links TRBV28 with TRBJ2-2, with 7 bases fitting TRBD2. CDR3 size: 14 residues. Trimming removed 2 bases from V and 7 bases from J; junction bases left unmatched: 4. Germline loops: CDR1 MDHEN, CDR2 SYDVKM. The chain's CDR3 is CASSLSGKGGELFF. The CDR3 bases are TGTGCCAGCAGTTTAAGCGGGAAGGGCGGGGAGCTGTTTTTT.

Only one count was recorded for this clone. Other DNA sequences in the sample encode the same CDR3. J is TRBJ1-2 and V is TRBV7-9, with a weak D call TRBD1 (6 bases). The germline V gene encodes CDR1 SEHNR and CDR2 FQNEAQ (reference sequence). This CDR3 is built from 14 residues. With 2 bases removed from V and 0 bases from J, the gap between germline ends came to 7 bases. The CDR3 nucleotides read TGTGCCAGCAGCTTACAGGGGACTAACTATGGCTACACCTTC. Its translation: CASSLQGTNYGYTF. The variable domain in full, completed from reference TRBV7-9 and TRBJ1-2, reads DTGVSQNPRHKITKRGQNVTFRCDPISEHNRLYWYRQTLGQGPEFLTYFQNEAQLEKSRLLSDRFSAERPKGSFSTLEIQRTEQGDSAMYLCASSLQGTNYGYTFGSGTRLTVV.

The rearrangement uses TRBV19 and TRBJ1-5; D ambiguous. The CDR3 covers 13 residues. Germline CDR1 and CDR2: LNHDA and SQIVND (reference sequence). With 2 bases removed from V and 4 bases from J, the gap between germline ends came to 6 bases. The CDR3 DNA reads as TGTGCCAGTAGTATAACTTTAAATCAGCCCCAGCATTTT. It codes for CASSITLNQPQHF.

The rearrangement joins TRBV5-1 to TRBJ1-5, with TRBD1 matching over 9 bases. Trimming cost V 4 bases and J 4 bases; bases outside gene matches: 6. CDR1 and CDR2 from the germline V gene are SGHRS and YFSETQ. The CDR3 runs to 15 residues. Written as DNA, the CDR3 is TGCGCCAGCAGCCCGGGGACAGGGCGAAATCAGCCCCAGCATTTT. This encodes CASSPGTGRNQPQHF.

The rearrangement uses TRBV4-2 and TRBJ1-2, with 12 bases aligning to TRBD1. Germline CDR1 LGHNA, CDR2 YNFKEQ. Unmatched junction bases numbered 11, after V lost 1 base and J lost 8 bases. This CDR3 has 17 residues. The CDR3 DNA reads as TGTGCCAGCAGCCAAGGGGGACAGGGGGCAATTGTGTTCGGCTACACCTTC. This sequence encodes CASSQGGQGAIVFGYTF.

This clone has a single count. The chain uses TRBV5-4 and TRBJ2-5; 7 positions agree with TRBD1. In germline, CDR1 is SGHNT, CDR2 YYREEE (reference sequence). The trim removed 4 bases at V and 3 bases at J, leaving 6 bases unmatched. This CDR3 is 14 amino acids long. CDR3 bases: TGTGCCAGCAGCGTTAGGGACAGCGAAGAGACCCAGTACTTC. It is translated as CASSVRDSEETQYF.

The chain is built from TRBV6-4 and TRBJ2-2; 9 bases fit TRBD1. The CDR3 length is 16 residues. Germline-derived CDR1 and CDR2 are MRHNA and SNTAGT. Unmatched junction bases numbered 2, after V lost 3 bases and J lost 0 bases. The CDR3 nucleotides read TGTGCCAGCAGTGAACAGGGGGCCCCGAACACCGGGGAGCTGTTTTTT. Its translation: CASSEQGAPNTGELFF.

The J gene is TRBJ2-5, the V gene TRBV7-9, with D possibly TRBD2 on 5 matching bases. Germline V lookup: CDR1 SEHNR, CDR2 FQNEAQ (reference sequence). The ends were cut back, 0 bases at V and 1 base at J, with 15 bases in the middle. The CDR3 is 17 amino acids. The DNA of the CDR3 is TGTGCCAGCAGCTTAGCGCGGACTGCTGGATTCCAAGAGACCCAGTACTTC. It is translated as CASSLARTAGFQETQYF.

This clone showed up just a few times. The chain is built from TRBV2 and TRBJ1-1; 8 nucleotides match TRBD1. Trimming cost V 8 bases and J 6 bases; bases outside gene matches: 5. The CDR3 consists of 12 residues. Looked up from germline, CDR1 is SNHLY and CDR2 is FYNNEI. In nucleotides, the CDR3 is TGTGCCAGCTCGACAGGGGCCGCTGAAGCTTTCTTT. Translated: CASSTGAAEAFF. Based on the CDR3 plus reference TRBV2 and TRBJ1-1, the full variable domain is EPEVTQTPSHQVTQMGQEVILRCVPISNHLYFYWYRQILGQKVEFLVSFYNNEISEKSEIFDDQFSVERPDGSNFTLKIRSTKLEDSAMYFCASSTGAAEAFFGQGTRLTVV.

The count of this clone is one. This chain's CDR3 is CASYPGQGRNEQFF. The CDR3 DNA sequence: TGTGCCAGCTATCCGGGACAGGGTCGCAATGAGCAGTTCTTC. V usage is TRBV18 and J usage is TRBJ2-1, with TRBD1 matching 9 bases. J was trimmed by 6 bases and V by 7 bases; bases with no gene match: 7. Germline-derived CDR1 and CDR2 are KGHSH and LQKENI. There are 14 residues in the CDR3.

The genes are TRBV5-6 and TRBJ2-7, with D perhaps TRBD2 (6 bases). Germline V gives CDR1 SGHDT, CDR2 YYEEEE. CDR3 length: 14 amino acids. V was pared by 6 bases and J by 3 bases, with 16 bases between. The DNA for the CDR3 is TGTGCCAGCACGCGAGGGACGGACTACTACGAGCAGTACTTC. Its protein is CASTRGTDYYEQYF.

The chain couples TRBV11-2 to TRBJ2-1; 13 bases match TRBD2. Germline CDR1 and CDR2: SGHAT and FQNNGV. CDR3 size: 16 residues. Germline trimming cut 4 bases from V and 8 bases from J; bases unmatched to any gene: 8. The CDR3 sequence: CASSSGTSGTLDEQFF. The CDR3 DNA reads as TGTGCCAGCAGCTCAGGGACTAGCGGGACCTTGGATGAGCAGTTCTTC.

In this sample, this clone turned up a few times. The chain is built from TRBV6-1 and TRBJ2-7; D is undetermined. Trimming cost V 4 bases and J 6 bases, with 7 bases left between them. Germline CDR1 MNHNS, CDR2 SASEGT. The CDR3 spans 11 residues. CDR3 in amino acids: CASSALSEQYF. The DNA for the CDR3 is TGTGCCAGCAGTGCCCTATCCGAGCAGTACTTC.

The chain recombines TRBV6-9 with TRBJ2-7; 7 nucleotides match TRBD2. After removal of 8 bases from V and 6 bases from J, the junction contained 4 bases not matched to a gene. CDR1 and CDR2 from the germline V gene are MNHGY and SVAAGI. The CDR3 is made up of 11 amino acids. The CDR3 is CASRGVSEQYF. Written as DNA, the CDR3 is TGTGCCAGCCGGGGGGTGTCCGAGCAGTACTTC.

V gene TRBV27 combines with J gene TRBJ2-7; 8 nucleotides line up with TRBD2. The J segment lost 3 bases and the V segment lost 8 bases, leaving 12 bases of the junction unmatched. This CDR3 comprises 15 residues. The germline CDR1 and CDR2 sequences are MNHEY and SMNVEV (reference sequence). The CDR3, as DNA: TGTGCCAGCTCCTTAGGCACTAGCGGACACTACGAGCAGTACTTC. Translation: CASSLGTSGHYEQYF.

The chain employs TRBV18 and TRBJ2-7; D is perhaps TRBD1 (5 bases). This CDR3 comprises 14 residues. Germline V gene lookup returns CDR1 KGHSH and CDR2 LQKENI. V was cut by 2 bases and J by 5 bases, with 13 bases left in between. The CDR3 sequence: CASSPVAGKHEQYF. CDR3 DNA: TGTGCCAGCTCACCAGTGGCAGGGAAACACGAGCAGTACTTC.

The chain carries TRBV11-1 and TRBJ2-2; 13 positions match TRBD2. Germline V gene data show CDR1 as SGHAT and CDR2 as FQDESV (reference sequence). V was clipped by 5 bases and J by 6 bases; unmatched bases: 6. This CDR3 region has 16 residues. The CDR3 DNA sequence: TGTGCCAGCAGCCCTAGACTAGCGGGAGGCGCCGGGGAGCTGTTTTTT. This sequence encodes CASSPRLAGGAGELFF.

The V gene is TRBV9, the J gene TRBJ1-5; no reliable D call. Trimming left V 2 bases short and J 2 bases short, with 11 bases between. The CDR3 contains 15 residues. Germline V gene lookup returns CDR1 SGDLS and CDR2 YYNGEE. CDR3 amino acids: CASSVMRERNQPQHF. CDR3 DNA: TGTGCCAGCAGCGTCATGAGGGAACGCAATCAGCCCCAGCATTTT.

Only a few counts were recorded for this clone. This chain uses TRBV7-8 with TRBJ2-3; 7 nucleotides line up with TRBD2. The CDR3 is 16 amino acids. The ends lost 4 bases at V and 1 base at J; junction bases unmatched: 8. Germline loops: CDR1 SGHVS, CDR2 FQNEAQ. CDR3 coding DNA: TGTGCCAGCAGCTCATTAGCGGGTACCCGCACAGATACGCAGTATTTT. Translating it yields CASSSLAGTRTDTQYF. The full variable domain, with the rest looked up from reference TRBV7-8 and TRBJ2-3, is GAGVSQSPRYKVAKRGQDVALRCDPISGHVSLFWYQQALGQGPEFLTYFQNEAQLDKSGLPSDRFFAERPEGSVSTLKIQRTQQEDSAVYLCASSSLAGTRTDTQYFGPGTRLTVL.

The rearrangement links TRBV19 to TRBJ1-1; possible D gene TRBD1, 6 bases. Germline values: CDR1 LNHDA, CDR2 SQIVND (reference sequence). CDR3 length: 15 amino acids. V lost 2 bases and J lost 1, with 11 bases in between. The DNA for the CDR3 is TGTGCCAGTAGTATATATGGACAGCGGAACACTGAAGCTTTCTTT. It encodes CASSIYGQRNTEAFF.

This chain uses TRBV4-1 with TRBJ2-7, with TRBD2 identical over 7 bases. Germline V lookup: CDR1 MGHRA, CDR2 YSYEKL. With 4 bases clipped from V and 0 bases from J, the junction kept 6 bases outside the gene matches. This CDR3 region has 15 residues. CDR3 protein: CASSPLADSSYEQYF. The CDR3 coding sequence is TGCGCCAGCAGCCCTCTAGCGGATAGCTCCTACGAGCAGTACTTC.

The chain is built from TRBV2 and TRBJ2-3, with TRBD1 as a possible D gene (5 bases). The germline V gene has CDR1 SNHLY and CDR2 FYNNEI. Trimming stripped 5 bases from V and 4 bases from J, with 13 bases between. The CDR3 extends over 14 amino acids. CDR3: CASSTRPGPDTQYF. Here the CDR3 DNA reads TGTGCCAGCAGTACCCGTCCAGGGCCAGATACGCAGTATTTT.

The J gene is TRBJ2-7, the V gene TRBV28; D remains ambiguous. The V end was cut by 5 bases, the J end by 3 bases, with 5 bases between. This CDR3 is built from 11 residues. The germline CDR1 and CDR2 sequences are MDHEN and SYDVKM. CDR3 nucleotide sequence: TGTGCCAGCAGTGGCAACTACGAGCAGTACTTC. Amino acids: CASSGNYEQYF.